The T cell receptor (beta chain) under discussion was sequenced for a study of blood T cell repertoires in COVID-19. The CDR3 extends over 13 amino acids. The J segment lost 4 bases and the V segment lost 6 bases, leaving 4 bases of the junction unmatched. Adults between roughly 18 and 89 years of age took part from approximately 24 US areas. Which cohort a participant joined came from the clinical history participants gave. In the original analysis: Nucleated cell number was recorded as an estimate derived from reference gene primer amplification. Assay: immunoSEQ multiplex PCR; the TCRdb copy retains only in-frame clones and omits some. For V, J and clone size, that table is used; D and trimming come from the DNA. The sample has a few hundred thousand clones; 80% to 90% are singletons.

What was sequenced was PBMCs or T cells enriched from blood (not recorded which). The chain is built from TRBV12-3 or TRBV12-4 and TRBJ2-5; 8 nucleotides agree with TRBD2. The receptor was isolated from a man aged 18 to 30 who had recovered from COVID-19. The CDR3 region is CASRRAGAETQYF. Written as DNA, the CDR3 is TGTGCCAGCAGAAGAGCGGGGGCAGAGACCCAGTACTTC.